Here is one T cell receptor (beta chain) with its context. Its antigen is not identified. The sample originates from a study of cytomegalovirus exposure and HLA in healthy donors. Study outcomes and limitations: That first-cohort TCR clusters tended to co-occur in the 120 or so validation repertoires was found in a later analysis. The study recorded over 150 TCR beta chains that were cytomegalovirus-associated.

Data came from immunoSEQ multiplex PCR; TCRdb stores just in-frame clones and leaves some out. The sample carries approximately 65,000 clones, around 90% recorded once. Among the 120 subjects of the validation cohort, separate from the roughly 600-subject first cohort, were the donors. This CDR3 spans 12 amino acids. Germline V gene sequence: CDR1 GTSNPN, CDR2 SVGIG (reference sequence). Trimming removed 2 bases at V and 5 bases at J, with 10 bases between. The TCR sequence derives from a man aged 18 to 29 in good health and CMV-seronegative. Sequenced: PBMCs. The rearrangement uses TRBV30 and TRBJ2-7; D is possibly TRBD1 (6 bases). The CDR3 region is CAWSPRGHEQYF. DNA for the CDR3: TGTGCCTGGAGTCCCAGGGGCCACGAGCAGTACTTC.